This T cell receptor beta chain emerged from a study of blood T cell repertoires in COVID-19. Study as a whole: The United States, Italy and Spain were the sources of the acute and convalescent COVID-19 samples. PBMCs, B-cell-depleted T cells, or T cells were the source of the cDNA or gDNA that made up the material.

The CDR3 loop spans 17 amino acids. Study processing details: Nucleated cell number was recorded as an estimate derived from reference gene primer amplification. Libraries were prepared by immunoSEQ multiplex PCR; TCRdb keeps only in-frame clonotypes and omits some of them. V, J and clone size are taken as reported in that table, and D and trimming were inferred from the DNA itself. The table shows roughly 180,000 clones, with more than 85% occurring only once. The sample was peripheral blood. This receptor was obtained from a young woman with active or convalescent COVID-19. The chain recombines TRBV21-1 with TRBJ2-3; whether TRBD2, the table's D call, matches the DNA was not checked. TRBV21-1 is a documented pseudogene. The CDR3 reads CASSKRVGETSTDTQYF. In nucleotides, the CDR3 is TGTGCCAGCAGCAAAAGGGTCGGGGAGACTAGCACAGATACGCAGTATTTT.